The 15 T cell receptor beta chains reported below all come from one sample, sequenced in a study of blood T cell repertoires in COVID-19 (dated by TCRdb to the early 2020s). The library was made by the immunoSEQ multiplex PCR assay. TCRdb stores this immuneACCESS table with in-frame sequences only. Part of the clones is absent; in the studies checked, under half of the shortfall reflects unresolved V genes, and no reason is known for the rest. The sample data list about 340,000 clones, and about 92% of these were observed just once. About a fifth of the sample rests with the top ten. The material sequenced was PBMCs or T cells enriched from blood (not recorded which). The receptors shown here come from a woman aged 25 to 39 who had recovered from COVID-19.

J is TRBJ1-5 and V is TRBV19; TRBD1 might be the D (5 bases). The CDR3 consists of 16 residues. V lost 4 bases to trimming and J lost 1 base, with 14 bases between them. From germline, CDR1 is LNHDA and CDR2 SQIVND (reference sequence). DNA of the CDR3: TGTGCCAGTAGTAAGGCAGGGAAAGGCAGCAATCAGCCCCAGCATTTT. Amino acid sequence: CASSKAGKGSNQPQHF.

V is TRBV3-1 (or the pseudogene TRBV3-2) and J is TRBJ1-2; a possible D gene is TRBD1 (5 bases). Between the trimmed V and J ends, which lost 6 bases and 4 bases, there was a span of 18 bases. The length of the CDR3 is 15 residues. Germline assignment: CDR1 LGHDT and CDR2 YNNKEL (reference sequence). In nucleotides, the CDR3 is TGTGCCAGCAGTCCGGGGGACGGCGAGCTCTATGGCTACACCTTC. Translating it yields CASSPGDGELYGYTF.

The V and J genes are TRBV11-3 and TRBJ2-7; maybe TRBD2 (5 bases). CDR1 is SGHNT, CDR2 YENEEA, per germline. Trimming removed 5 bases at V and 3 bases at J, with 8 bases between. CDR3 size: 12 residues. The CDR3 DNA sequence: TGTGCCAGCAGCCGACGGGACTACGAGCAGTACTTC. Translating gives CASSRRDYEQYF.

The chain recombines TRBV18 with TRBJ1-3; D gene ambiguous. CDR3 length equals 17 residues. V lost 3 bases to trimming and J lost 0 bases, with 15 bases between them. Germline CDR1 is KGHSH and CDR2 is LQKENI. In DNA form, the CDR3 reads TGTGCCAGCTCACCGATCCCCGGGGTTAGCTCTGGAAACACCATATATTTT. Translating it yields CASSPIPGVSSGNTIYF.

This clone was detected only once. The CDR3 is CSASPAGDNSPLHF. For the CDR3, the DNA is TGCAGTGCTAGTCCGGCAGGGGATAATTCACCCCTCCACTTT. V usage is TRBV20-1 and J usage is TRBJ1-6; weak D call: TRBD1 (6 bases). Trimming cost V 3 bases and J 5 bases, with 11 bases left between them. Germline CDR1 is DFQATT and CDR2 is SNEGSKA (reference sequence). The CDR3 is 14 amino acids.

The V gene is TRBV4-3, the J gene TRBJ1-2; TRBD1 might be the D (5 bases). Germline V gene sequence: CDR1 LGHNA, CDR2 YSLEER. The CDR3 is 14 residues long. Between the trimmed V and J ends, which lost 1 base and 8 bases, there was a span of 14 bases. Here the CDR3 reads CASSQGGTGRGYTF. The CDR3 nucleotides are TGCGCCAGCAGCCAAGGGGGGACCGGGAGAGGCTACACCTTC.

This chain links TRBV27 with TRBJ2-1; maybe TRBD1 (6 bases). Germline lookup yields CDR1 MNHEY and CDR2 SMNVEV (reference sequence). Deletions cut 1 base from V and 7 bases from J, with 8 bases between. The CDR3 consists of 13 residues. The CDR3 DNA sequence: TGTGCCAGCAGTTTATGGACAGCTAATGAGCAGTTCTTC. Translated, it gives CASSLWTANEQFF.

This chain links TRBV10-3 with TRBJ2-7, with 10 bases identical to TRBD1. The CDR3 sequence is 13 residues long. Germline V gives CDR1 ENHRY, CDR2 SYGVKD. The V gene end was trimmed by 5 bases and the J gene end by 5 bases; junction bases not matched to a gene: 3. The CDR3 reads CAISPTGGHEQYF. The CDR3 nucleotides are TGTGCCATCAGTCCGACAGGGGGCCACGAGCAGTACTTC.

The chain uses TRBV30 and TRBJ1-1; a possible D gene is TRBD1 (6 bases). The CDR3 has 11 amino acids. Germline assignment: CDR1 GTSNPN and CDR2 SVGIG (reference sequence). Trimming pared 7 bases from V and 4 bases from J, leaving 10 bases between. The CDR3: CASGGGTEAFF. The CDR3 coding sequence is TGTGCCTCTGGGGGCGGCACTGAAGCTTTCTTT.

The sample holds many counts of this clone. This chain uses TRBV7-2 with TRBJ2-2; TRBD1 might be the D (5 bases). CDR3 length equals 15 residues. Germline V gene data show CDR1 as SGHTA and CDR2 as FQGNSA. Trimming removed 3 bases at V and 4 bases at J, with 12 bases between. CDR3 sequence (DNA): TGTGCCAGCAGCTTTTTCTCCAGGGTCACCGGGGAGCTGTTTTTT. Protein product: CASSFFSRVTGELFF.

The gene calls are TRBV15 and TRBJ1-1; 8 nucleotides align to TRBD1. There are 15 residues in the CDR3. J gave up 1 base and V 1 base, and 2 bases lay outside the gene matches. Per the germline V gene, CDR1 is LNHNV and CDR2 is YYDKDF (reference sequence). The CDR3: CATSRGGQGNTEAFF. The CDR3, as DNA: TGTGCCACCAGCAGAGGCGGACAGGGGAACACTGAAGCTTTCTTT.

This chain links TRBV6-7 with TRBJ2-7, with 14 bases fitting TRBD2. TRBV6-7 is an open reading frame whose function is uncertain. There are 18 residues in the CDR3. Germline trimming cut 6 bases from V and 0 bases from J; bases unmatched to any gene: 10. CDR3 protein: CASRRGTSGSQSSYEQYF. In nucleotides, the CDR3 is TGTGCCAGCAGACGAGGGACTAGCGGGAGCCAAAGCTCCTACGAGCAGTACTTC.

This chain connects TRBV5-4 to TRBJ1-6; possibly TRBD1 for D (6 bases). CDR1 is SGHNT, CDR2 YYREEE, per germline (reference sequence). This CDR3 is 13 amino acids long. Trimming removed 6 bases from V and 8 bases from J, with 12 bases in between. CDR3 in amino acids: CASTGGQDSPLHF. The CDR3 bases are TGTGCCAGCACTGGGGGACAAGATTCACCCCTCCACTTT.

The CDR3 coding sequence is TGCGCCAGCAGTCACGCACCGGGAGGGGCCCACAATGAGCAGTTCTTC. Translation gives CASSHAPGGAHNEQFF. This chain connects TRBV23-1 to TRBJ2-1, with 8 bases that match TRBD2. TRBV23-1 counts as an open reading frame of uncertain function. The CDR3 runs to 16 residues. Trimming cost V 3 bases and J 5 bases; bases outside gene matches: 9.

CDR3 amino acids: CASSNTRNEQFF. The CDR3 region has the DNA TGTGCCAGCAGTAATACTCGCAATGAGCAGTTCTTC. J is TRBJ2-1 and V is TRBV6-5; D gene ambiguous. Germline-derived CDR1 and CDR2 are MNHEY and SVGAGI. The V end lost 5 bases, the J end lost 6 bases, and 8 bases lay between the germline ends. The CDR3 covers 12 residues.